One TCR beta chain is described in this entry. Its antigen is currently unknown. This entry comes from a study of cytomegalovirus exposure and HLA in healthy donors. Notes on the study in general: After further analysis at a later stage, roughly 15,000 TCR beta sequences were associated with HLA alleles at 0.05 false discovery rate. High sensitivity and specificity were reportedly achieved when the classifier diagnosed cytomegalovirus status. Sequencing probably produced one cluster of sequence variants that were highly shared.

With 60 Vbeta and 13 Jbeta primers, the PCR was carried out. TCRdb's table, derived via immunoSEQ multiplex PCR, lists solely in-frame clones and lacks some. Here the sample spans over 150,000 clones, around 68% being singletons. Germline trimming cut 6 bases from V and 5 bases from J; bases unmatched to any gene: 11. Germline lookup yields CDR1 LNHDA and CDR2 SQIVND (reference sequence). This CDR3 has 15 amino acids. The sequence derives from a man in his forties or fifties in good health and CMV-seronegative. This chain connects TRBV19 to TRBJ2-5; 8 nucleotides agree with TRBD2. The sequencing sample was made of PBMCs. The CDR3 sequence: CASSSSGGGWETQYF. The CDR3 coding sequence is TGTGCCAGTAGCTCCAGCGGGGGAGGTTGGGAGACCCAGTACTTC.